Below, 29 T cell receptor beta chains from the same sample are listed, as sequenced in a study of T cells after yellow fever vaccination. TCRdb reprocessed the 5' RACE reads via MiXCR and lists one record per CDR3 protein. In the table there are approximately 510,000 distinct CDR3 sequences, about a fifth of which are singletons. This sample comprised PBMCs, obtained about 20 days after the first yellow fever vaccination. These TCRs come from a man aged 18 to 30 who received the YFV17D yellow fever vaccine.

The chain links TRBV7-9 to TRBJ1-1, with D tentatively TRBD1 (5 bases). Per germline, CDR1 SEHNR and CDR2 FQNEAQ (reference sequence). V was shortened by 1 base and J by 3 bases, with 9 bases between the two germline ends. The CDR3 is 14 residues long. CDR3 sequence reads: CASSLDDSYTEAFF. The CDR3 coding sequence is TGTGCCAGCAGCTTAGACGACAGTTACACTGAAGCTTTCTTT.

CDR3 amino acids: CASSSGGNGNEQFF. The CDR3 coding sequence is TGTGCCAGCAGTTCAGGGGGTAATGGGAATGAGCAGTTCTTC. The chain uses TRBV27 and TRBJ2-1, with 7 nucleotides matching TRBD1. Trimming at V came to 4 bases and at J to 7 bases, leaving 7 bases not matched to a gene. This CDR3 comprises 14 residues. Germline V lookup: CDR1 MNHEY, CDR2 SMNVEV (reference sequence).

The chain uses TRBV5-4 and TRBJ1-2; 10 bases agree with TRBD1. The V gene end was trimmed by 2 bases and the J gene end by 8 bases; junction bases not matched to a gene: 9. This CDR3 region has 15 residues. The germline V gene encodes CDR1 SGHNT and CDR2 YYREEE (reference sequence). CDR3 region: CASSFPGQGVGGYTF. As DNA, the CDR3 is TGTGCCAGCAGCTTTCCCGGACAGGGGGTTGGGGGCTACACCTTC.

This clonotype has more than one count but fewer than ten. The J gene is TRBJ1-1, the V gene TRBV9; tentatively, D is TRBD1 (6 bases). Looked up from germline, CDR1 is SGDLS and CDR2 is YYNGEE. V was cut by 4 bases and J by 3 bases, with 13 bases left in between. The CDR3 loop spans 14 amino acids. The CDR3 DNA is TGTGCCAGCAGCAGAGGGAACAGGGACACTGAAGCTTTCTTT. Its translation: CASSRGNRDTEAFF.

This CDR3 reads CASSQLLTHEEKLFF. CDR3 nucleotide sequence: TGCGCCAGCAGCCAGTTATTGACACATGAGGAAAAACTGTTTTTT. The V and J genes are TRBV4-1 and TRBJ1-4; no definite D call. V lost 3 bases, J lost 8 bases, and 16 bases lay in between. Germline V gene data show CDR1 as MGHRA and CDR2 as YSYEKL. The CDR3 runs to 15 residues.

This clonotype has just a few counts. The chain couples TRBV7-2 to TRBJ2-5; 13 positions agree with TRBD2. Germline values: CDR1 SGHTA, CDR2 FQGNSA. The CDR3 is 16 amino acids. The V and J ends lost 2 bases and 7 bases, in that order; junction bases with no gene match: 7. The chain's CDR3 is CASSLSGTSGDGTQYF. The CDR3 DNA reads TGTGCCAGCAGCTTATCCGGGACTAGCGGGGATGGGACCCAGTACTTC. The variable domain in full, completed from reference TRBV7-2 and TRBJ2-5, reads GAGVSQSPSNKVTEKGKDVELRCDPISGHTALYWYRQSLGQGLEFLIYFQGNSAPDKSGLPSDRFSAERTGGSVSTLTIQRTQQEDSAVYLCASSLSGTSGDGTQYFGPGTRLLVL.

V gene TRBV7-6 combines with J gene TRBJ2-5, with D possibly TRBD2 on 6 matching bases. V was shortened by 5 bases and J by 5 bases, with 15 bases between the two germline ends. Per germline, CDR1 SGHVS and CDR2 FNYEAQ. This CDR3 has 14 amino acids. The CDR3 bases are TGTGCCAGCAGCCCTGAGGGACTGCGCGAGACCCAGTACTTC. Protein product: CASSPEGLRETQYF.

This clonotype was seen a few times. The chain is built from TRBV11-2 and TRBJ1-2; D is unresolved. Trimming stripped 0 bases from V and 8 bases from J, with 16 bases between. The CDR3 sequence is 15 residues long. CDR1 is SGHAT, CDR2 FQNNGV, per germline. CDR3 residues: CASSLDYSSFGGYTF. The DNA for the CDR3 is TGTGCCAGCAGCTTAGATTACAGCTCGTTCGGGGGCTACACCTTC. Based on the CDR3 plus reference TRBV11-2 and TRBJ1-2, the full variable domain is EAGVAQSPRYKIIEKRQSVAFWCNPISGHATLYWYQQILGQGPKLLIQFQNNGVVDDSQLPKDRFSAERLKGVDSTLKIQPAKLEDSAVYLCASSLDYSSFGGYTFGSGTRLTVV.

The table lists this clonotype with a few counts. CDR3 region: CASSLATASSYEQYV. As DNA, the CDR3 is TGTGCCAGCAGTTTAGCCACAGCGAGCTCCTACGAGCAGTACGTC. This rearrangement joins TRBV28 to TRBJ2-7, with no clear D. CDR1 and CDR2 from the germline V gene are MDHEN and SYDVKM. V was shortened by 2 bases and J by 0 bases, with 11 bases between the two germline ends. The CDR3 has 15 amino acids.

This clonotype was observed a handful of times. The CDR3 nucleotides are TGTGCCATCAGTGAGCAACAGGGATCGTACAATGAGCAGTTCTTC. Amino acid sequence: CAISEQQGSYNEQFF. The chain joins TRBV10-3 to TRBJ2-1, with a weak D call TRBD1 (6 bases). The CDR3 consists of 15 residues. Germline lookup yields CDR1 ENHRY and CDR2 SYGVKD. Trimming shortened V by 2 bases and J by 4 bases, and 12 bases separated the two germline ends.

The V gene is TRBV6-2 or TRBV6-3, the J gene TRBJ1-5; perhaps TRBD1 as D (6 bases). Germline V gives CDR1 MNHEY, CDR2 SVGEGT. Trimming took off 6 bases at V and 4 bases at J, with 16 bases between the two ends. This CDR3 spans 15 amino acids. The CDR3 DNA reads as TGTGCCAGCAGCCCCTCGGGGGGCCTTAATCAGCCCCAGCATTTT. It yields the protein CASSPSGGLNQPQHF.

The gene calls are TRBV7-9 and TRBJ2-7, with D maybe TRBD1 (6 bases). Germline V CDR1 and CDR2: SEHNR, FQNEAQ (reference sequence). CDR3 length equals 12 residues. V shed 5 bases and J shed 6 bases, with 11 bases lying between them. The DNA for the CDR3 is TGTGCCAGCAGCCGGGACACGCCCGAGCAGTACTTC. Amino acids: CASSRDTPEQYF.

This chain uses TRBV19 with TRBJ2-1; no definite D call. Trimming removed 5 bases at V and 9 bases at J, with 14 bases between. This CDR3 region has 13 residues. The germline V gene has CDR1 LNHDA and CDR2 SQIVND (reference sequence). The CDR3 DNA reads as TGTGCCAGTAGTCCCCGTCCCTCAGGTGAGCAGTTCTTC. This encodes CASSPRPSGEQFF.

This clonotype turned up a few times. The rearrangement joins TRBV11-2 to TRBJ1-4; D is uncertain. V shed 3 bases and J shed 0 bases, with 11 bases lying between them. The CDR3 loop spans 16 amino acids. In germline, CDR1 is SGHAT, CDR2 FQNNGV. This CDR3 is CASSFGMYATNEKLFF. The CDR3 nucleotides are TGTGCCAGCAGCTTTGGGATGTATGCAACTAATGAAAAACTGTTTTTT.

This clonotype appeared a few times. The chain joins TRBV24-1 to TRBJ2-3, with D unresolved. Germline V lookup: CDR1 KGHDR, CDR2 SFDVKD. Trimming cost V 10 bases and J 4 bases, with 17 bases left between them. The CDR3 covers 14 residues. DNA for the CDR3: TGTGCCACGTCTCCCCTCGGCCGCGCAGATACGCAGTATTTT. It is translated as CATSPLGRADTQYF.

This chain links TRBV7-8 with TRBJ2-7; possibly TRBD2 for D (5 bases). The CDR3 consists of 14 residues. Germline V lookup: CDR1 SGHVS, CDR2 FQNEAQ. Trimming stripped 3 bases from V and 3 bases from J, with 12 bases between. The CDR3 sequence is CASSFDTGIYEQYF. CDR3 in DNA: TGTGCCAGCAGCTTCGACACGGGGATCTACGAGCAGTACTTC.

The CDR3 is CASSQNRQGAQETQYF. The CDR3 DNA reads as TGCGCCAGCAGCCAAAATAGACAGGGGGCCCAAGAGACCCAGTACTTC. The chain recombines TRBV4-3 with TRBJ2-5; 10 bases map to TRBD1. Germline trimming cut 2 bases from V and 1 base from J; bases unmatched to any gene: 4. This CDR3 comprises 16 residues. Germline CDR1 and CDR2: LGHNA and YSLEER.

This chain joins TRBV24-1 and TRBJ2-3; D unresolved. The germline V gene encodes CDR1 KGHDR and CDR2 SFDVKD. V was clipped by 2 bases and J by 6 bases, with 11 bases between them. The CDR3 loop spans 14 amino acids. This chain's CDR3 is CATSDWRSQDTQYF. The DNA for the CDR3 is TGTGCCACCAGTGATTGGCGGTCTCAGGATACGCAGTATTTT.

The chain recombines TRBV6-5 with TRBJ2-5; 12 bases agree with TRBD2. Germline values: CDR1 MNHEY, CDR2 SVGAGI. V dropped 2 bases and J dropped 6; count of bases not matched to a gene: 10. CDR3 length equals 17 residues. This CDR3 reads CASSYVPSGGAAKTQYF. For the CDR3, the DNA is TGTGCCAGCAGTTACGTCCCTAGCGGGGGGGCCGCGAAGACCCAGTACTTC.

This clonotype appeared a few times. The chain employs TRBV10-3 and TRBJ2-3; TRBD1 agrees at 8 bases. CDR1 and CDR2 from the germline V gene are ENHRY and SYGVKD. With V trimmed by 4 bases and J by 6 bases, 6 bases remained unmatched. This CDR3 region has 14 residues. CDR3 sequence: CAISVDRVTDTQYF. The CDR3 DNA is TGTGCCATCAGTGTGGACAGGGTAACGGATACGCAGTATTTT.

In its sample, this clonotype was seen a few times. The chain couples TRBV11-2 to TRBJ1-6; the D is unclear. V was trimmed by 0 bases and J by 10 bases, leaving 13 bases between them. The CDR3 totals 15 residues. Germline CDR1 SGHAT, CDR2 FQNNGV. The chain's CDR3 is CASSLESGFWSPLHF. The DNA for the CDR3 is TGTGCCAGCAGCTTAGAATCGGGGTTTTGGTCACCCCTCCACTTT.

The rearrangement joins TRBV9 to TRBJ2-1; TRBD2 matches at 11 bases. Losses at the gene ends were 0 bases for V and 5 bases for J; bases not matched to a gene: 4. The CDR3 runs to 16 residues. CDR1 SGDLS and CDR2 YYNGEE come from the germline V gene. The CDR3 loop reads CASSVGTSGGNNEQFF. The CDR3 coding sequence is TGTGCCAGCAGCGTAGGAACTAGCGGGGGAAACAATGAGCAGTTCTTC.

This sequence joins TRBV7-2 and TRBJ2-7, with 7 bases that match TRBD1. This CDR3 contains 15 residues. Per germline, CDR1 SGHTA and CDR2 FQGNSA. The trim removed 2 bases at V and 4 bases at J, leaving 8 bases unmatched. CDR3 sequence: CASSLSGTETYEQYV. The CDR3 nucleotides read TGTGCCAGCAGCTTATCCGGGACAGAGACATACGAGCAGTACGTC.

The V gene is TRBV7-9, the J gene TRBJ2-1, with D hard to call. V was cut by 11 bases and J by 13 bases, with 12 bases left in between. This CDR3 has 9 amino acids. Germline-derived CDR1 and CDR2 are SEHNR and FQNEAQ (reference sequence). The CDR3 is CASPGPQFF. CDR3 DNA: TGTGCCTCCCCGGGCCCTCAGTTCTTC.

V and J are TRBV13 and TRBJ2-5; 10 bases fit TRBD2. The germline V gene encodes CDR1 PRHDT and CDR2 FYEKMQ (reference sequence). The CDR3 totals 15 residues. V lost 1 base, J lost 3 bases, and 2 bases stayed unmatched. In DNA, the CDR3 is TGTGCCAGCAGCTTAGTAGGACTAGCGGAAGAGACCCAGTACTTC. This codes for CASSLVGLAEETQYF.

Only a few counts were recorded for this clonotype. In nucleotides, the CDR3 is TGTGCCAGCAGCTTAGTCGGACAGGCCACTGAAGCTTTCTTT. Its translation: CASSLVGQATEAFF. The J gene is TRBJ1-1, the V gene TRBV7-2; TRBD1 aligns across 7 bases. Germline CDR1 reads SGHTA; CDR2 reads FQGNSA. The CDR3 sequence is 14 residues long. Trimming at V came to 1 base and at J to 4 bases, leaving 3 bases not matched to a gene.

J is TRBJ2-3 and V is TRBV7-2, with TRBD2 matching over 7 bases. The junction had 6 bases not matched to a gene; V was cut back by 1 base and J by 5 bases. The CDR3 sequence is 15 residues long. The germline CDR1 and CDR2 sequences are SGHTA and FQGNSA. Here the CDR3 DNA reads TGTGCCAGCAGCTTAGGGCTAGCGGCTGGAGATACGCAGTATTTT. Amino acids: CASSLGLAAGDTQYF.

This chain uses TRBV20-1 with TRBJ1-2, with 8 bases fitting TRBD1. This CDR3 region has 14 residues. CDR1 and CDR2 (germline): DFQATT, SNEGSKA (reference sequence). Trimming removed 5 bases from V and 3 bases from J; junction bases left unmatched: 8. In DNA form, the CDR3 reads TGCAGTGCTTGGACAGGGAGCATGGACTATGGCTACACCTTC. This translates into CSAWTGSMDYGYTF.

The chain uses TRBV6-1 and TRBJ1-2, with D perhaps matching TRBD1 (5 bases). V was shortened by 0 bases and J by 5 bases, with 13 bases between the two germline ends. The CDR3 spans 15 residues. From germline, CDR1 is MNHNS and CDR2 SASEGT. The CDR3 here is CASSEAGTAAYGYTF. The DNA for the CDR3 is TGTGCCAGCAGTGAAGCTGGGACGGCTGCTTATGGCTACACCTTC.